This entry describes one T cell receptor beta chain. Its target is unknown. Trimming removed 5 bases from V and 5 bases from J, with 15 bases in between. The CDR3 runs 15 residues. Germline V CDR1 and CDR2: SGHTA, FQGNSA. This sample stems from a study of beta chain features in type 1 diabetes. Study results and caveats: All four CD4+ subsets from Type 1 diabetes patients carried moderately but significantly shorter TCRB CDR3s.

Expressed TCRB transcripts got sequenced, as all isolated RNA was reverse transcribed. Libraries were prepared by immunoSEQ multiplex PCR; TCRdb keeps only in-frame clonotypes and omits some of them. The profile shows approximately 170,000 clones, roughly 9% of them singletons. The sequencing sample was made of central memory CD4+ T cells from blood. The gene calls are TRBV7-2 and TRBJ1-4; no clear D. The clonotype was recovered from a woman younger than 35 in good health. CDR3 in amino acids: CASSPGGGRNEKLFF. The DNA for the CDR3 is TGTGCCAGCAGCCCTGGTGGAGGGCGGAATGAAAAACTGTTTTTT.